This is a list of T cell receptor beta chains from one sample in a study of blood T cell repertoires in COVID-19. The method was immunoSEQ multiplex PCR; TCRdb's version includes in-frame clones alone and lacks a portion of them. The table shows roughly 280,000 clones, with 85% to 90% occurring only once. Specimen: peripheral blood. The receptors were gathered from a young woman with COVID-19, enrolled during active disease. CDR3s leave out the opening cysteine and the closing phenylalanine or tryptophan. Each record gives: CDR3 length, clone size, V gene, CDR3 protein. The size of a clone is reported for some rows only, either as once, few or many, or as a class for expanded clones.

14 | . | TRBV6-1 | ASSVLGGVSNQPQH
15 | . | TRBV2 | ASSAWVGARAYNEQF
12 | . | TRBV10-3 | AISGAGIGTEAF
11 | once | TRBV19 | ASSDGYNSPLH
13 | . | TRBV9 | ASSVRTSSAGELF
11 | . | TRBV3-1/TRBV3-2 | ASSRTGDQPQH
10 | . | TRBV4-2 | ASSNSNYGYT
13 | . | TRBV10-3 | AISESAFSGNTIY
12 | . | TRBV25-1 | ASSPRQTNYGYT
14 | . | TRBV28 | ASSPWTGRPPNEQY
12 | . | TRBV6-4 | ASSDAGGTDTQY
14 | once | TRBV11-2 | ASSFGGDTYTDTQY
12 | . | TRBV7-8 | ASSLGGTGAGYT
10 | few | TRBV5-4 | ASSLDRGEQY
12 | . | TRBV5-1 | ASKNTGGADTQY
10 | . | TRBV3-1/TRBV3-2 | ASSQRVYEQY
12 | . | TRBV29-1 | SAAGVPNTGELF
12 | . | TRBV3-1/TRBV3-2 | ASRPPGVTGELF
12 | . | TRBV4-3 | ASSYNRGPYGYT
14 | . | TRBV2 | ASSPRVSGGTDTQY
10 | . | TRBV30 | AWSPTEGEQY
10 | . | TRBV12-3/TRBV12-4 | ASRGQTSEAF
13 | . | TRBV19 | ASSTTSGHYNEQF
13 | . | TRBV19 | ASSIGPPSSYEQY
13 | . | TRBV10-1 | ASSQEAGRTYEQY
13 | . | TRBV18 | ASSLGQGADTEAF
12 | once | TRBV19 | ASSNRGNTGELF
9 | . | TRBV30 | AWTDRTEAF
17 | . | TRBV24-1 | ATPQADSARGSIDYEQY
10 | . | TRBV3-1/TRBV3-2 | ASSLGGDEQF
13 | . | TRBV4-1 | ASSQLTSGSYEQY
12 | few | TRBV6-6 | ASTVMQGSGELF
11 | . | TRBV6-6 | ASNREYLSPLH
14 | . | TRBV5-1 | ASSLGTGSSGNTIY
15 | . | TRBV27 | ASSPIDRGYLSYEQY
12 | . | TRBV5-5 | ASSFQGYNYGYT
12 | . | TRBV27 | ASSFRQVDYEQY
13 | . | TRBV7-2 | ASSLAKRLINEQF
12 | . | TRBV2 | ASRGQGINSPLH
12 | . | TRBV6-5 | ASFALGGKEELF
12 | few | TRBV15 | ATSRGGDSYEQY
13 | . | TRBV5-1 | ASSLARVFGDGYT
12 | . | TRBV24-1 | ATSDKAGFQPQH
12 | . | TRBV5-5 | ASSLGLAVYGYT
10 | . | TRBV30 | AWGRDSEKLF
12 | . | TRBV28 | ASSLIGGRYEQC
16 | . | TRBV3-1/TRBV3-2 | ASSQDRGLAGAYNEQF
14 | . | TRBV27 | ASSREGGTGANVLT
12 | . | TRBV7-9 | ASTPRDRAYGYT
12 | . | TRBV10-2 | ASSKTGGGEKLF
11 | . | TRBV29-1 | SVQTGTYNEQF
13 | . | TRBV5-1 | ASSLRDSVVGELF
14 | . | TRBV30 | AWSPPVGGMYNEQF
12 | . | TRBV6-5 | ASSTRDRGPVQY
11 | . | TRBV4-1 | ASSQEIDTEAF
11 | once | TRBV11-1 | ASSLNRNYGYT
14 | . | TRBV7-9 | ASSFRAGPSTDTQY